This T cell receptor beta chain was sequenced during a study of cytomegalovirus exposure and HLA in healthy donors (dated 2017 in TCRdb). Some background on the complete study: An earlier analysis of 587 of the donors reported approximately 280 Gb of sequence data and approximately 120 million unique TCR beta sequences obtained from 150 million to 200 million T cells. The study was designed to test whether signatures of past pathogen exposure could be identified by cataloging public T cell receptors. Because of strong linkage in the cohort, five DR-DQ haplotypes were treated as single units for association and clustering. Class I and class II HLA loci were covered by the typing at four-digit resolution. Donor age, sex, ethnicity and CMV serostatus were compiled together with the repertoire data. A later analysis re-analyzed previously published TCR beta repertoires from 666 donors and added high-resolution HLA genotyping to study TCR occurrence patterns. An early release covering over 500 HLA-typed donors comprised around 300 gigabases of sequencing data and around 85 million unique TCR sequences. An earlier analysis of roughly 580 of the donors used high-throughput TCR beta sequencing to judge whether each TCR beta V gene segment behaved as functional or pseudogenic. The study profiled the T cell repertoires of 550 to 700 subjects by immunosequencing and related them to cytomegalovirus serostatus. Among under 450 genotyped donors of the cohort, an average of roughly 240,000 unique TCR beta nucleotide sequences were sequenced per donor, about a sixth of them non-productive. To predict cytomegalovirus infection status, the study brought together high-throughput TCR immunosequencing, statistical association of individual TCRs with disease status, and machine learning. Typing coverage differed by locus: A, B, C, DRB1 and DQB1 were typed in about 620-630 donors, DQA1 in around 500, DPA1 in around 580, and DPB1 in just under 480. Rather than using new phenotypic data, the later analysis identified candidate immune exposures from TCR beta sequences and from how often those sequences occurred across donors. Of the 300 to 500 genotyped donors, over 80% were placed in the genetic ancestry cluster associated with self-reported Caucasian donors. In a later genetic analysis, genome-wide SNP genotypes for about 55% of the roughly 700 donors were used, and that subset was treated as a discovery cohort. A separate validation cohort of over 95 different subjects was used in addition to the 666-subject first cohort. All discovery cohort repertoires had been generated on a single sequencing platform.

What the research found in general, with its limitations: V-gene and J-gene trimming of TCR beta chains was associated with a missense DCLRE1C variant in a later genetic analysis, and the association was replicated in an independent cohort. Broadly in line with IMGT annotations, most TCR beta V segments showed up in productive rearrangements about 90% or about 30% of the time in an earlier analysis of around 600 of the donors. Specific HLA alleles were associated with around 18,000 TCR beta sequences at a false discovery rate of 0.05 in a later analysis. Correlated functional status among segregating V segments might reflect linkage disequilibrium, but an unknown experimental factor could not be ruled out. According to a later analysis, TCR association rates differed among HLA loci, with DRB1 alleles showing the most associated TCRs and HLA-C alleles showing the fewest. HLA typing was unavailable for some donors at each locus, so association tests used only the typed subset. Presence/absence analyses assumed roughly uniform sequencing depth across donors, an assumption that may not hold. The classifier was reported to diagnose cytomegalovirus status with high specificity and sensitivity in both the original and validation cohorts. Strong co-occurrence of HLA alleles, especially DR and DQ, made assigning TCR associations to individual alleles difficult. A cluster of highly shared sequence variants was judged likely to be a technical artifact of the sequencing pipeline. The authors suggested that the approach could potentially be extended to other disease states and immunological phenotypes. In a later analysis, HLA-associated TCR beta chains were found to be more clonally expanded and to have lower generation probabilities than equally common non-associated chains. Some IMGT-functional V segments, including TRBV6-2 and TRBV6-3, could not be told apart with the 87-base-pair reads, so those segments were excluded. According to a later analysis, parvovirus B19, influenza, CMV and Epstein-Barr virus appeared linked to several top co-occurrence clusters. In this cohort, only TCR beta chains were sequenced, and detectable features were limited by the absence of alpha or paired-chain data. Because counts were too low, approximately 15 rarely observed V segments, including chromosome 9 orphons, were excluded from the earlier analysis of fewer than 650 of the donors. A few of the identified cytomegalovirus-associated TCR beta chains were confirmed in vitro to be specific for cytomegalovirus antigens. Immune exposure information for the cohort was limited to CMV serostatus. A later genetic analysis reported fewer N-insertions in productive TCRs among donors in an Asian-associated ancestry cluster than the 666-donor mean. Most TCR sequences were seen in very few donors, while some public TCRs were found in many individuals. According to a later analysis, most CMV-associated TCR beta chains appeared to be HLA-restricted, and the HLA associations seemed to be driven largely by CMV exposure. A further reported finding was that TCR beta sequences accurately predicted the HLA-A and HLA-B alleles for most subjects in the first cohort. In the study, roughly 160 TCR beta chains were listed as associated with cytomegalovirus.

Receptor amplification or capture employed the immunoSEQ multiplex PCR assay. The multiplex PCR relied on a mix of 60 forward primers for TCR Vbeta segments and 13 reverse primers for TCR Jbeta segments. Amplification of the CDR3 region of rearranged TCR beta genes was performed with a multiplex PCR assay on genomic DNA. Amplified TCR beta libraries were sequenced as 87-base-pair reads on the Illumina HiSeq System. From the authors' description of their analysis: In a later analysis, roughly 80 million unique TCR beta chains were counted across the approximately 670 repertoires, and approximately 11 million of these chains were shared by at least two donors. Raw reads were error-corrected and collapsed into unique sequences with a nearest-neighbor algorithm that merged closely related sequences to remove PCR and sequencing errors. Alignment of CDR3 sequences to IMGT reference sequences was used to assign V, D and J gene segments. For a sequence to be retained, a match of at least six nucleotides was required to both a V gene segment and a J gene segment. A rearrangement was called productive if the CDR3 had no stop codons and remained in frame with V and J, and every other rearrangement was called non-productive. CDR3 was defined by IMGT convention, running from the second conserved V-encoded cysteine to the conserved J-encoded phenylalanine. Sequences without an unambiguous match to a single V gene segment were excluded from the earlier analysis of several hundred of the donors. In an earlier analysis of approximately 610 of the donors, V segments were called functional above 56.7% productive rearrangements and were called segregating when the between-donor standard deviation exceeded 5%. A statistical classification framework was built for diagnosing cytomegalovirus status from the catalog of TCR beta chain sequences. In a later analysis, V and J genes were assigned by comparing TCR nucleotide sequences against IMGT/GENE-DB human TR gene sequences. In a later analysis, CDR3 sequences and most-parsimonious VDJ recombination scenarios were assigned using the TCRdist pipeline. In a later analysis, every TCR beta chain was defined by the combination of its CDR3 amino acid sequence and its V-gene family, and reads without a unique V-gene family were dropped. A later analysis removed 592 highly shared, low-generation-probability nucleotide sequences to deal with suspected cross-contamination and a sequencing artifact. A later analysis calculated a clonal expansion index for each public chain from normalized within-repertoire ranks of inferred template counts. A later analysis computed generation probabilities with a VDJ recombination model fitted to out-of-frame rearrangements, and checked the results against IGoR. In a later analysis, TCR-TCR, TCR-HLA and TCR-CMV co-occurrence was scored with hypergeometric tests, and a repertoire-size bias correction was applied to TCR pairs. False discovery rates were estimated in a later analysis by permuting HLA or CMV assignments 20 times. A later analysis grouped co-occurring TCRs with DBSCAN, adding TCRdist sequence similarity when clustering within HLA-allele-positive subsets. For co-occurrence clustering, repertoires with fewer than 30,000 or more than 120,000 public chains were excluded, along with five or six repertoires with anomalous nucleotide sharing. The clones in this table, taken by TCRdb from immuneACCESS, are in-frame only. Not every clone is retained; where verified, under half of the shortfall comes from an unresolved V gene, and the cause of the rest is unknown. V and J calls plus clone size are reproduced from that table; the DNA served to infer D and trimming. The sample table shows about 84,000 clones, and 78% are seen once. The top ten hold 2% to 3% of the sample.

The cohort consisted of approximately 670 healthy bone marrow donors. Cohort members were all nominally healthy when sampled, although unrecorded immune exposures were likely present. The donor was CMV seropositive and belonged to the group of about 290 seropositive cohort members. Each donor provided a peripheral blood sample, and peripheral blood mononuclear cells were used for TCR beta sequencing. The Qiagen DNeasy Blood Extraction Kit was used to extract genomic DNA from the blood cell samples. This clone occurred a few times. Its antigen remains undetermined. Base qualities were left out, and no much larger clone turns up one base away. CDR1 and CDR2 were assigned from the germline V gene as SGHDT and YYEEEE. V trim: 2 bases; J trim: 5 bases; unmatched bases: 2. CDR3 length: 15 amino acids, cysteine to phenylalanine. Only the CDR3 DNA is retained, 45 bases long and in frame from the first base.

The receptor was isolated from a male donor in good health and CMV-seropositive. The sequencing sample was made of PBMCs. The chain is assembled from TRBV5-6 and TRBJ2-7; TRBD2 matches 15 bases in the middle. The CDR3 loop reads CASSLGLAGGNEQYF. The bases read TGTGCCAGCAGCTTAGGACTAGCGGGAGGGAACGAGCAGTACTTC. When the CDR3 is completed using the reference TRBV5-6 and TRBJ2-7 genes on either side, the full variable domain is DAGVTQSPTHLIKTRGQQVTLRCSPKSGHDTVSWYQQALGQGPQFIFQYYEEEERQRGNFPDRFSGHQFPNYSSELNVNALLLGDSALYLCASSLGLAGGNEQYFGPGTRLTVT.